This T cell receptor (beta chain) was identified in a study of post-analysis software for immune sequencing data (dated by TCRdb to between 2015 and 2016). With respect to the entire study: Recorded disease courses included relapsing-remitting, secondary progressive and progressive-relapsing multiple sclerosis, with some patients lacking subtype annotation. The multiple sclerosis patient repertoires were compared with 11 previously published healthy control repertoires from donors aged 6 to 25 years. A subset of samples was prepared in parallel using single-end sample barcoding, then pooled and co-amplified after Illumina adapter ligation.

In regard to this clonotype: The target of this receptor is not known. Base qualities are not at hand, and no much larger clone is one base apart.

Here is what the overall study found, with its caveats: Significantly lower normalized Chao1 diversity was found in multiple sclerosis patients than in controls, suggesting substantial peripheral T-cell clonal expansion. The control group was slightly older than the multiple sclerosis patient group. When samples were clustered directly using the F measure, samples prepared in the same batch co-clustered strongly, which prompted a batch-effect correction. Patients showed significantly higher frequencies than controls for about 5 TRBV segments, among them TRBV5-6, TRBV5-1 and TRBV20-1.

To demonstrate the VDJtools post-analysis software, TCR beta repertoires were profiled from the peripheral blood of 13 young patients with multiple sclerosis. Multiple sclerosis patients were children and adolescents aged about 6 to 17 years. The library was made by PCR. Sequencer: Illumina HiSeq 2500. Unique molecular identifiers were incorporated into TCR beta cDNA libraries to reduce PCR and sequencing biases. Every 1 to 10 million input T cells yielded roughly 500,000 cDNA molecules, meaning each molecule approximated one T cell. The patient libraries were prepared and sequenced using the same protocol as the earlier healthy control dataset. Within a given batch, samples were prepared together, multiplexed and sequenced on the same HiSeq lane. In the authors' own workflow: MIGEC handled the raw barcoded reads, throwing out single-read molecular identifier groups before consensus assembly and CDR3 extraction. VDJtools was used for post-analysis of the clonotype tables, and diversity was normalized by down-sampling every dataset to the size of the smallest sample. In repertoire overlap clustering, CDR3 amino acid sequences, but not nucleotide sequences, were matched to correct batch-related cross-sample contamination. TCRdb handled the public reads itself, with Q25 trimming in fastp and clone calling in MiXCR, and kept productive beta chains. Rows matching on CDR3 protein sequence are summarized as one entry with the most common DNA and genes. The authors' filters were not applied to this entry. The sample contains around 770,000 distinct CDR3 sequences, 46% of them found a single time. 4.9% of the sample comes from the top ten.

V is clipped by 4 bases and J by 10 bases, and the sequence between their germline boundaries is 17 bases long. The CDR3 contains 14 residues, cysteine and phenylalanine counted. CDR3 DNA is the only sequence kept; it has 42 bases, read in frame from the first base. CDR1 is given as SGHVS and CDR2 as FNYEAQ, both from the germline V gene. The chain is encoded by TRBV7-6 joined to TRBJ2-1; the D gene is tentatively TRBD1 or TRBD2, each matching 5 bases. The clonotype was recovered from a girl aged 10 to 17 with multiple sclerosis. Source material: blood. The CDR3 here reads CASSSGPDSYEQFF. The DNA reads TGTGCCAGCAGCTCGGGACCCGATTCCTACGAGCAGTTCTTC. When the CDR3 is completed using the reference TRBV7-6 and TRBJ2-1 genes on either side, the full variable domain is GAGVSQSPRYKVTKRGQDVALRCDPISGHVSLYWYRQALGQGPEFLTYFNYEAQQDKSGLPNDRFSAERPEGSISTLTIQRTEQRDSAMYRCASSSGPDSYEQFFGPGTRLTVL.